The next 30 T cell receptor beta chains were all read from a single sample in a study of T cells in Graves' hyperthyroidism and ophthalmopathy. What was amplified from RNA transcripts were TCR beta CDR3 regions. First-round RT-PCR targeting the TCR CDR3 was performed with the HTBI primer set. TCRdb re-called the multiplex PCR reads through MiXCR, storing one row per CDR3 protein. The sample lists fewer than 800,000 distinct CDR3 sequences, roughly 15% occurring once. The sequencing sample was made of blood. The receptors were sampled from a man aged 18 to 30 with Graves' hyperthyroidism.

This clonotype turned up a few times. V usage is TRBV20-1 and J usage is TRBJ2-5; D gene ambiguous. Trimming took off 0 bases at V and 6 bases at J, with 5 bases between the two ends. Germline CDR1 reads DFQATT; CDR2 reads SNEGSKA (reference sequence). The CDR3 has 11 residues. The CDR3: CSARDGKTQYF. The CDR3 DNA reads TGCAGTGCTAGAGATGGGAAGACCCAGTACTTC.

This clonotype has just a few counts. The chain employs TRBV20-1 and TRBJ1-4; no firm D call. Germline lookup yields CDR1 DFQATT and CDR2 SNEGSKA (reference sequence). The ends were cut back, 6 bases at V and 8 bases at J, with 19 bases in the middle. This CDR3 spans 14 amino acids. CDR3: CSATPRTGQEKLFF. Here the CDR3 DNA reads TGCAGTGCCACCCCCCGGACCGGGCAGGAAAAACTGTTTTTT.

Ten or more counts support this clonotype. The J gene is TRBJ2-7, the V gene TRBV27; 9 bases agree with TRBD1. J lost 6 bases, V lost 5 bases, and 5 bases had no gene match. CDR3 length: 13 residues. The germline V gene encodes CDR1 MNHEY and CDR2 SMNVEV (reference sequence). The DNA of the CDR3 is TGTGCCAGCAGTGGGGACAGGGTCTCCGAGCAGTACTTC. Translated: CASSGDRVSEQYF.

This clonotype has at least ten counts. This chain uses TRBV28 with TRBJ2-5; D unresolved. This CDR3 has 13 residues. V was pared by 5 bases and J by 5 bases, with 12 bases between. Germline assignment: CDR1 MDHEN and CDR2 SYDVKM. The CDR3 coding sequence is TGTGCCAGCAGTGGTACAGAGGCTGAGACCCAGTACTTC. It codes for CASSGTEAETQYF.

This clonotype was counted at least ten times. CDR3 sequence reads: CASSYQIAYEQYF. CDR3 nucleotides: TGTGCCAGCAGTTACCAGATCGCGTACGAGCAGTACTTC. This chain uses TRBV28 with TRBJ2-7; D remains ambiguous. CDR3 length equals 13 residues. The V end lost 4 bases, the J end lost 4 bases, and 11 bases lay between the germline ends. CDR1 MDHEN and CDR2 SYDVKM come from the germline V gene.

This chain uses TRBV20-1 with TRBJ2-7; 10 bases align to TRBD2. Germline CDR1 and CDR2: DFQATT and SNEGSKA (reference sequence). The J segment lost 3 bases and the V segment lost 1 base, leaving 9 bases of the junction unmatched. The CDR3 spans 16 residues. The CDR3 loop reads CSARGLAGGTGYEQYF. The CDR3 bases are TGCAGTGCTAGAGGTTTAGCGGGAGGAACGGGCTACGAGCAGTACTTC.

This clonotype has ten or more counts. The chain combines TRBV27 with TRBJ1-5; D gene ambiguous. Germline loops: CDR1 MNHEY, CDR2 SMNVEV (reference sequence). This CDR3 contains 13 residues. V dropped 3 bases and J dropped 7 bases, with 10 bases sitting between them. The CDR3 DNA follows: TGTGCCAGCAGTTTCGGCCCTGGGCAGCCCCAGCATTTT. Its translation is CASSFGPGQPQHF.

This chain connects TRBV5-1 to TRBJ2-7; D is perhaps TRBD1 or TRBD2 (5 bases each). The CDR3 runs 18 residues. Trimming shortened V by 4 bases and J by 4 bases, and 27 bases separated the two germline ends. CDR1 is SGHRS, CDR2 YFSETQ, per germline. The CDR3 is CASSHIRAGTANLYEQYF. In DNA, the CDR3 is TGCGCCAGCAGCCATATACGAGCCGGGACGGCCAATCTTTACGAGCAGTACTTC.

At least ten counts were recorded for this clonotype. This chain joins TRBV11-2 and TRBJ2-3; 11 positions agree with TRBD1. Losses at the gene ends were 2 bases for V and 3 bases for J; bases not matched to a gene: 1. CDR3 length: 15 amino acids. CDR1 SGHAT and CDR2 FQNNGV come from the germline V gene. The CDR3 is CASSLRDRGTDTQYF. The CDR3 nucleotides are TGTGCCAGCAGCTTACGGGACAGGGGGACAGATACGCAGTATTTT.

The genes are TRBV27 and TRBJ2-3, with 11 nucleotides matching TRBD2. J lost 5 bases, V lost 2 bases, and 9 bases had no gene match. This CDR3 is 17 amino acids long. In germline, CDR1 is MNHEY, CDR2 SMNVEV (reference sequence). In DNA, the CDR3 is TGTGCCAGCAGTTTAGGACTAGCGGGCGGGGTTAGAGATACGCAGTATTTT. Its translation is CASSLGLAGGVRDTQYF.

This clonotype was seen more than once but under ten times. For the CDR3, the DNA is TGCAGTGCTAGAGGGAAATTTGCCGGGGCCAACGTCCTGACTTTC. Protein product: CSARGKFAGANVLTF. J is TRBJ2-6 and V is TRBV20-1; D uncertain. This CDR3 is 15 amino acids long. The germline gives CDR1 DFQATT, CDR2 SNEGSKA (reference sequence). V was clipped by 1 base and J by 4 bases, with 11 bases between them.

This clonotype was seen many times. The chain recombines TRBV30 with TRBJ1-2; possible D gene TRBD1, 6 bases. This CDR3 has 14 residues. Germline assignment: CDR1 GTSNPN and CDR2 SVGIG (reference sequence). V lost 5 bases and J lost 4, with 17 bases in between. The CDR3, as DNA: TGTGCCTGGGTGCACCGCGGGGGCAGCTATGGCTACACCTTC. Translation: CAWVHRGGSYGYTF. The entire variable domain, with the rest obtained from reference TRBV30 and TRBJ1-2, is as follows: SQTIHQWPATLVQPVGSPLSLECTVEGTSNPNLYWYRQAAGRGLQLLFYSVGIGQISSEVPQNLSASRPQDRQFILSSKKLLLSDSGFYLCAWVHRGGSYGYTFGSGTRLTVV.

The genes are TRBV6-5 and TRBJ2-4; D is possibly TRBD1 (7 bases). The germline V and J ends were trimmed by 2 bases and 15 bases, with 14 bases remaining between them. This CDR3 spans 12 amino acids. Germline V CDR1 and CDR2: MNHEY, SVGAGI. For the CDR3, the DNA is TGTGCCAGCAGTTACGAGGGGGCGGGACCGTACTTC. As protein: CASSYEGAGPYF.

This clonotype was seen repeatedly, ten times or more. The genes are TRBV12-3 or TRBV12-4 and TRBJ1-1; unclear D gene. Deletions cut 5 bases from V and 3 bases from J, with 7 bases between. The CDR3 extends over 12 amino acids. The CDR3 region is CASSPRHTEAFF. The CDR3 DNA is TGTGCCAGCAGTCCCCGACACACTGAAGCTTTCTTT.

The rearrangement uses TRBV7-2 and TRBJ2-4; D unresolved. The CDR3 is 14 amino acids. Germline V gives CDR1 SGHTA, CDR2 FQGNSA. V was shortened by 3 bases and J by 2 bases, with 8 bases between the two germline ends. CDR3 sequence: CASSFLPTKNIQYF. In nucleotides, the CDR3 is TGTGCCAGCAGCTTTTTACCTACCAAAAACATTCAGTACTTC.

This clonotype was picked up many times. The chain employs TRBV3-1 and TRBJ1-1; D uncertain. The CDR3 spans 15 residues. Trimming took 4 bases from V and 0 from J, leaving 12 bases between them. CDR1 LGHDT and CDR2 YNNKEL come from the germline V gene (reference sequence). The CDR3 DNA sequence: TGTGCCAGCAGCCTCTTGGGCAGCATGAACACTGAAGCTTTCTTT. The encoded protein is CASSLLGSMNTEAFF.

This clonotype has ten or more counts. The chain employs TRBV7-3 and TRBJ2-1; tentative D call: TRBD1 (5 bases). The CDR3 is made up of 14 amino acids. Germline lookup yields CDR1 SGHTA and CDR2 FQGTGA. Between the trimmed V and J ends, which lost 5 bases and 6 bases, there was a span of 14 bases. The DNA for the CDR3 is TGTGCCAGCAGCCAAATCTTAGGGGCCAATGAGCAGTTCTTC. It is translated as CASSQILGANEQFF.

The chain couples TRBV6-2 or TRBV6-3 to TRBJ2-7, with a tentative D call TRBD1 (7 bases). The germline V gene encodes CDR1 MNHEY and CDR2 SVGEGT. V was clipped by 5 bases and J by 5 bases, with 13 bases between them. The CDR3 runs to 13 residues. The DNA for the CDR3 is TGTGCCAGCAGTGTCCAGGGGGGCCACGAGCAGTACTTC. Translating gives CASSVQGGHEQYF.

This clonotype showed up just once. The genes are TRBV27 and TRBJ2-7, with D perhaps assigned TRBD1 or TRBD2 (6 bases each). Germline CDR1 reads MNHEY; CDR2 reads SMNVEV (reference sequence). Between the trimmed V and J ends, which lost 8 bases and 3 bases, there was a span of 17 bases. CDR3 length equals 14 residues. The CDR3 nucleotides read TGTGCCAGCGAGGGGGGATGGGGGCTCTACGAGCAGTACTTC. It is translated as CASEGGWGLYEQYF.

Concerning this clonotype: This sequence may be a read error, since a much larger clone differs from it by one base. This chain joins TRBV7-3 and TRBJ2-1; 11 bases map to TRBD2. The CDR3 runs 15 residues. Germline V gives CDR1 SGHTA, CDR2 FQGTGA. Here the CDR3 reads CASGLAGGHYNEQFF. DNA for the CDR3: TGTGCCAGCGGCTTAGCGGGAGGGCATTACAATGAGCAGTTCTTC.

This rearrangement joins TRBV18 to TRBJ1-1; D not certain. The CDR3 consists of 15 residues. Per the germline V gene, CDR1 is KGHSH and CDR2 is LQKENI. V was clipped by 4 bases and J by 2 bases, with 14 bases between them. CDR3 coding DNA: TGTGCCAGCTCACGCCGAGGGTCTGACAACACTGAAGCTTTCTTT. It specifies CASSRRGSDNTEAFF.

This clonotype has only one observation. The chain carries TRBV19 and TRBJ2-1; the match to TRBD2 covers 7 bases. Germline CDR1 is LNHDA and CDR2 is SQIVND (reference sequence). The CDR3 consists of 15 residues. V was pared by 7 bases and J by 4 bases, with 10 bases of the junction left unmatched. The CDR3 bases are TGTGCCAGTACCGCCGGGACTACCCTGTACAATGAGCAGTTCTTC. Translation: CASTAGTTLYNEQFF.

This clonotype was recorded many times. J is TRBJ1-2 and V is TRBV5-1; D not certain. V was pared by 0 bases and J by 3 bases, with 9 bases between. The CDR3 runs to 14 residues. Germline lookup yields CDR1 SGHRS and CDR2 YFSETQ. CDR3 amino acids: CASSLEYGYYGYTF. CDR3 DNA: TGCGCCAGCAGCTTGGAGTACGGATACTATGGCTACACCTTC. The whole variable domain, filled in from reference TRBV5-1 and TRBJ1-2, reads KAGVTQTPRYLIKTRGQQVTLSCSPISGHRSVSWYQQTPGQGLQFLFEYFSETQRNKGNFPGRFSGRQFSNSRSEMNVSTLELGDSALYLCASSLEYGYYGYTFGSGTRLTVV.

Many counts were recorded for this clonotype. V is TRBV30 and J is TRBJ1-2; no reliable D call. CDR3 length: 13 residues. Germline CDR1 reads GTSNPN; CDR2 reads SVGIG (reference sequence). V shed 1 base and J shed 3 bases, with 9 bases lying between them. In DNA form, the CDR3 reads TGTGCCTGGAGTGGGCAGGCATACTATGGCTACACCTTC. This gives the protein CAWSGQAYYGYTF.

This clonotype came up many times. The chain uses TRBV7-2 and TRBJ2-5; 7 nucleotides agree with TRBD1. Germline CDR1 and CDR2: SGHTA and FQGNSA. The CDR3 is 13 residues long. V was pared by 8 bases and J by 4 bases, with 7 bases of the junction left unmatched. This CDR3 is CASGTYRGETQYF. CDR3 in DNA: TGTGCCAGCGGTACCTACAGGGGAGAGACCCAGTACTTC.

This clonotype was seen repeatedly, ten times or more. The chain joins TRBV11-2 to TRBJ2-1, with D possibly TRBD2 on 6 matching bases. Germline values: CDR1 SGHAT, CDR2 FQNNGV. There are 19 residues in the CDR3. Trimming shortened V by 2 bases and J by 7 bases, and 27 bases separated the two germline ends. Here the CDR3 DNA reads TGTGCCAGCAGCTTACCGAGGGGTCTCATTTCAGGCCGGGGGAATGAGCAGTTCTTC. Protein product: CASSLPRGLISGRGNEQFF.

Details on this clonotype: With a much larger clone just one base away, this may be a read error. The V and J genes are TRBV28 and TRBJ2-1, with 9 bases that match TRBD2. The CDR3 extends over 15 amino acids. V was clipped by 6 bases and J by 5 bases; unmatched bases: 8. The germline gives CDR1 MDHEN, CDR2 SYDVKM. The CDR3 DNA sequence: TGTGCCAGCAGCCGCGGGAGGGGAACCCACAATGAGCAGTTCTTC. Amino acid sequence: CASSRGRGTHNEQFF.

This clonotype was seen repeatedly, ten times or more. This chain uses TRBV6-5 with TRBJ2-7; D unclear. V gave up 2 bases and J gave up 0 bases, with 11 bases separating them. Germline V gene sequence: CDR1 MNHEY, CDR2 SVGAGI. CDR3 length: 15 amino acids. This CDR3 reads CASSYDTWSSYEQYF. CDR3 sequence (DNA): TGTGCCAGCAGTTACGACACCTGGAGCTCCTACGAGCAGTACTTC.

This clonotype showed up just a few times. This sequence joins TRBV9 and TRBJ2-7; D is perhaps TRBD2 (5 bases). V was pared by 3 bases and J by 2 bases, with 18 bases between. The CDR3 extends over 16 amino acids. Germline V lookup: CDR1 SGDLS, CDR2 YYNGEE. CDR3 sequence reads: CASSAGAVYSPYEQYF. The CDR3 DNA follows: TGTGCCAGCAGCGCTGGAGCGGTCTATTCCCCCTACGAGCAGTACTTC.

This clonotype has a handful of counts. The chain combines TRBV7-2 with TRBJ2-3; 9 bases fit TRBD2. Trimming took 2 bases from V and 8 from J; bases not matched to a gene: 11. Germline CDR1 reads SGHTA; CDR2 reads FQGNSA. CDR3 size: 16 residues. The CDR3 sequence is CASSLRASGAGPTQYF. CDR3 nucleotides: TGTGCCAGCAGCTTAAGGGCTAGCGGGGCCGGGCCTACGCAGTATTTT.